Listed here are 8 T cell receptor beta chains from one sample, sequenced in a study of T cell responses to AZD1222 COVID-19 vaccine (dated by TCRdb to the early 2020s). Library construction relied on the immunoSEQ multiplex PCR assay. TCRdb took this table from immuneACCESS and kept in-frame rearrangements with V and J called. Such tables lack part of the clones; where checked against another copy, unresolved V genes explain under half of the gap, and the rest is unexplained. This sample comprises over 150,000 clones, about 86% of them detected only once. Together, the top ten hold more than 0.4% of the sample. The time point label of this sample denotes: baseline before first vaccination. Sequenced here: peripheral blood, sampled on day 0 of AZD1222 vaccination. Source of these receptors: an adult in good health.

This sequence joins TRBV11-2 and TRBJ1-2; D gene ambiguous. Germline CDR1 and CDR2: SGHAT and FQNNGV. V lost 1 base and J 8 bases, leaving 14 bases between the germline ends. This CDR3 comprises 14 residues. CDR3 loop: CASSLVGSTGGYTF. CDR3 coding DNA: TGTGCCAGCAGCTTAGTAGGCAGCACGGGAGGCTACACCTTC.

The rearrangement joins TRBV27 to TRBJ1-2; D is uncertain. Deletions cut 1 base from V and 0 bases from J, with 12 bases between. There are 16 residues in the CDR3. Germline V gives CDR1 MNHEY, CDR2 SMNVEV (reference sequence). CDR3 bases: TGTGCCAGCAGTTTATTTGTCGGAGGAACTAACTATGGCTACACCTTC. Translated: CASSLFVGGTNYGYTF.

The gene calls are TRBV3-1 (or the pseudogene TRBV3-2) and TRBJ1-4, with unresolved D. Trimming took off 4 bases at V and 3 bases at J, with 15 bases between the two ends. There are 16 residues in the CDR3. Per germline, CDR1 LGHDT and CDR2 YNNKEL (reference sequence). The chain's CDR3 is CASSLTSQMANEKLFF. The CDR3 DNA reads TGTGCCAGCAGCCTAACGAGCCAGATGGCTAATGAAAAACTGTTTTTT.

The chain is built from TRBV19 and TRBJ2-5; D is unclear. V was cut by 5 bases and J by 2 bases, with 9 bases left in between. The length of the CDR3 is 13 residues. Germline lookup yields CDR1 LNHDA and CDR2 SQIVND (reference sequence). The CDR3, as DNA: TGTGCCAGTAGTGTGGCTGTTCAAGAGACCCAGTACTTC. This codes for CASSVAVQETQYF.

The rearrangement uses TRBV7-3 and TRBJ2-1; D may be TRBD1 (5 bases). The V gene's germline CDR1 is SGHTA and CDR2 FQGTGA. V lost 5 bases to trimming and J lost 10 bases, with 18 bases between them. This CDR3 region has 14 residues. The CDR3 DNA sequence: TGTGCCAGCAGCCCCCTAGGGGAACGGGCGGAGCAGTTCTTC. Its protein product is CASSPLGERAEQFF.

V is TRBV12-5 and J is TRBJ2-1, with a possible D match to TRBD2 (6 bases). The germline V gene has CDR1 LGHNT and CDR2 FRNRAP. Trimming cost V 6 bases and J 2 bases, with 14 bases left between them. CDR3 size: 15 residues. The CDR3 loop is CASGNGPSAYNEQFF. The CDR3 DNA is TGTGCTAGTGGCAACGGGCCTAGCGCCTACAATGAGCAGTTCTTC.

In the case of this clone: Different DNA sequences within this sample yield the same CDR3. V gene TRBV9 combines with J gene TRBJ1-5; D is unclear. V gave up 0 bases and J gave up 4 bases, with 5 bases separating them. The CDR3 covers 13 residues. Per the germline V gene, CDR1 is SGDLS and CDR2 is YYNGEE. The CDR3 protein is CASSVGSNQPQHF. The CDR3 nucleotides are TGTGCCAGCAGCGTAGGGTCGAATCAGCCCCAGCATTTT.

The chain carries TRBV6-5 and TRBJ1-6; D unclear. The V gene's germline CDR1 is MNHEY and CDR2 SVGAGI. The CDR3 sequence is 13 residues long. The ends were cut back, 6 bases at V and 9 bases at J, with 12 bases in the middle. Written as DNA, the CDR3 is TGTGCCAGCAGAGGACCTGCGAGTTCACCCCTCCACTTT. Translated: CASRGPASSPLHF.